This T cell receptor beta chain was identified during a study of Ad26.COV2.S vaccination and SARS-CoV-2 variants. Study-wide context: Intramuscular Ad26.COV2.S at 5x10^10 or 1x10^11 viral particles.

Concerning this clone itself: Its target is not known.

Documented treatment: some 19 received Ad26.COV2.S at low or high dose, single or two shots; 5 received placebo; per-sample allocation not given. Following the first vaccine or placebo injection, samples were taken on day 63. Germline assignment: CDR1 SGHAT and CDR2 FQDESV (reference sequence). The CDR3 loop spans 15 amino acids. Trimming left V 5 bases short and J 4 bases short, with 15 bases between. Profiled with immunoSEQ multiplex PCR; TCRdb holds only in-frame clones, not every one. The data show 410,000 or so clones, approximately 90% seen once. Overall study findings and caveats: Total T cell responses may have been underestimated by the TCR breadth and depth analyses. Greater spike-specific TCR breadth was seen in vaccine recipients than in placebo recipients.

This clonotype originated in a person between 18 and 65 years old who received the Ad26.COV2.S COVID-19 vaccine or a placebo. This chain links TRBV11-1 with TRBJ2-1; either TRBD1 or TRBD2 may fit D (6 bases each). The source material was peripheral blood, sampled in a trial of Ad26.COV2.S vaccine versus placebo. Here the CDR3 reads CASSGGTDRYNEQFF. DNA for the CDR3: TGTGCCAGCAGCGGGGGGACGGACAGATACAATGAGCAGTTCTTC.